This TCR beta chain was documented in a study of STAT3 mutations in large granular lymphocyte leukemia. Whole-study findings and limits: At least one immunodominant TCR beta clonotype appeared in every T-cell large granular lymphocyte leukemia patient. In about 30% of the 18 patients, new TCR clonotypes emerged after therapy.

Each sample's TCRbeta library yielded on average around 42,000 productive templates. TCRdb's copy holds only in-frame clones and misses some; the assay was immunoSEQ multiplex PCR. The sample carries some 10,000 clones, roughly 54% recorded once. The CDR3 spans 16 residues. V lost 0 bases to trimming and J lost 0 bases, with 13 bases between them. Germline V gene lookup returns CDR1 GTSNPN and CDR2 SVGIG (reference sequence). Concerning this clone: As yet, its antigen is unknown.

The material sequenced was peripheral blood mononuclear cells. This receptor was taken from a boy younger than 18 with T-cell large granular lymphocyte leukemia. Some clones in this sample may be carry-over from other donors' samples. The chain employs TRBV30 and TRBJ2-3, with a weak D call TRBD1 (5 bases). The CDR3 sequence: CAWSVGHSLSTDTQYF. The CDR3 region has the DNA TGTGCCTGGAGTGTGGGGCATTCGCTTAGCACAGATACGCAGTATTTT.